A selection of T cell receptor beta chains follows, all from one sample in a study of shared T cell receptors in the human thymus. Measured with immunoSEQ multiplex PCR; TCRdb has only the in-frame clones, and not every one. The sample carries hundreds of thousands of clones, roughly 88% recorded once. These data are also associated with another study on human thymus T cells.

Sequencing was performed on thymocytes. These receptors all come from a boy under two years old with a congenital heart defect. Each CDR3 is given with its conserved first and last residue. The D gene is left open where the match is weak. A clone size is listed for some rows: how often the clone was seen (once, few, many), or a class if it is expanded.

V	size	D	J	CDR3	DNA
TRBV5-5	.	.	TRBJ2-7	CASSFEAYNYEQYF	TGTGCCAGCAGCTTCGAAGCGTACAACTACGAGCAGTACTTC
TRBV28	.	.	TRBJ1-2	CASSLAREDYGYTF	TGTGCCAGCAGTTTAGCCAGGGAGGACTATGGCTACACCTTC
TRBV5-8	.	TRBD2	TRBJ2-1	CASSFLAGPTGNEQFF	TGTGCCAGCAGCTTTCTAGCGGGACCGACGGGCAATGAGCAGTTCTTC
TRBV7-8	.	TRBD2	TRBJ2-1	CASSPRTSANYNEQFF	TGTGCCAGCAGCCCTCGGACTAGCGCCAACTACAATGAGCAGTTCTTC
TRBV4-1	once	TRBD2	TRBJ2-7	CASSLGTSGRAENEQYF	TGCGCCAGCAGCCTAGGGACTAGCGGGAGGGCTGAAAACGAGCAGTACTTC
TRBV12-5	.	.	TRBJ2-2	CASGSYTGELFF	TGTGCTAGTGGTTCATACACCGGGGAGCTGTTTTTT
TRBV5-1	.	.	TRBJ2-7	CASSFLVGEQYF	TGCGCCAGCAGCTTTCTAGTAGGCGAGCAGTACTTC
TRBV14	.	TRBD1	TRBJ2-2	CASSQRYSYPGQSKGPYYTGELFF	TGTGCCAGCAGCCAACGTTACTCCTATCCGGGACAGAGCAAGGGGCCCTATTACACCGGGGAGCTGTTTTTT
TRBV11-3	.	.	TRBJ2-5	CASSSSGTQYF	TGTGCCAGCAGCTCATCAGGGACCCAGTACTTC
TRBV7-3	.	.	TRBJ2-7	CASSLPLTTESSYEQYF	TGTGCCAGCAGCTTACCCTTGACGACAGAAAGCTCCTACGAGCAGTACTTC
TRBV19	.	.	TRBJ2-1	CASSIGRGYNEQFF	TGTGCCAGTAGTATCGGGAGAGGCTACAATGAGCAGTTCTTC
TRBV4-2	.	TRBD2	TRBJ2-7	CASSQDWREDHEQYF	TGTGCCAGCAGCCAAGACTGGCGGGAGGACCACGAGCAGTACTTC
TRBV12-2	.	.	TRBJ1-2	CASRARGDYGYTF	TGTGCAAGTCGCGCCAGGGGTGACTATGGCTACACCTTC
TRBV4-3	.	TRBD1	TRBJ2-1	CASSHPGTGDNEQFF	TGCGCCAGCAGCCACCCCGGGACAGGGGACAATGAGCAGTTCTTC
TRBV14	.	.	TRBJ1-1	CASSQDSSISEAFF	TGTGCCAGCAGCCAAGATTCTAGCATCAGTGAAGCTTTCTTT